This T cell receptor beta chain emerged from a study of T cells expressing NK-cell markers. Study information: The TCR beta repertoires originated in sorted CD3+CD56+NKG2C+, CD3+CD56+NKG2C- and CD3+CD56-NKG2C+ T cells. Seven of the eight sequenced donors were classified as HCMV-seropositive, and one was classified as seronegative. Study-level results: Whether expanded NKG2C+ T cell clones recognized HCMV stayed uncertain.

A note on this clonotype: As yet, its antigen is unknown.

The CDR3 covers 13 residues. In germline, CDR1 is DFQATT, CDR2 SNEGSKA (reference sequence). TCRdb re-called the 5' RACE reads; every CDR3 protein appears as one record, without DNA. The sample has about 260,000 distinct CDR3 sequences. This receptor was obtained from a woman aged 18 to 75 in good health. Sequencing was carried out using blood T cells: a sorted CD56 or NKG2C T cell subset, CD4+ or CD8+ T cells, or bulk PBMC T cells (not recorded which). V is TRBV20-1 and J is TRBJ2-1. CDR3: CSARPSSYNEQFF.